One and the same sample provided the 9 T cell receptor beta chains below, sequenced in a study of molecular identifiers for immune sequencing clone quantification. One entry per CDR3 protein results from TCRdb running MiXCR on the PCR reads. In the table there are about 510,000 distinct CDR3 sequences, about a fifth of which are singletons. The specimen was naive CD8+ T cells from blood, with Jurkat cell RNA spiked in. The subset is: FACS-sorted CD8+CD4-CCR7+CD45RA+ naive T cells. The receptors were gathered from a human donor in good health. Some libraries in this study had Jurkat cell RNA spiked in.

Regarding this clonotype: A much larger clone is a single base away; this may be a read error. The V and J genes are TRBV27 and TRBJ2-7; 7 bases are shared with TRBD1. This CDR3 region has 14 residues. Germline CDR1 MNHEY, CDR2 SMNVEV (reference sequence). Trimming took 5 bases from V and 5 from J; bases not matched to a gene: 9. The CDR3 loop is CASSPGTEVNEQYF. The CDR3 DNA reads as TGTGCCAGCAGTCCTGGGACAGAGGTCAACGAGCAGTACTTC.

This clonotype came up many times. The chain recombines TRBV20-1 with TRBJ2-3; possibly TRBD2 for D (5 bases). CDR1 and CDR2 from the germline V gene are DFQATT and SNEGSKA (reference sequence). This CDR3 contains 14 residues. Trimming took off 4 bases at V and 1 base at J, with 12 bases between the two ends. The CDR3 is CSATDLEGTDTQYF. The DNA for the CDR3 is TGCAGTGCTACCGATTTGGAGGGCACAGATACGCAGTATTTT.

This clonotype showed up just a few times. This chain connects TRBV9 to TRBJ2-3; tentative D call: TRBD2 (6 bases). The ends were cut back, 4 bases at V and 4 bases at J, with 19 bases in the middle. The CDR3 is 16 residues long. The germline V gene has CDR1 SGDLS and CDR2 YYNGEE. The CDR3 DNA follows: TGTGCCAGCAGCTTGACTAGTGAACCTGTGGCAGATACGCAGTATTTT. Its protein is CASSLTSEPVADTQYF.

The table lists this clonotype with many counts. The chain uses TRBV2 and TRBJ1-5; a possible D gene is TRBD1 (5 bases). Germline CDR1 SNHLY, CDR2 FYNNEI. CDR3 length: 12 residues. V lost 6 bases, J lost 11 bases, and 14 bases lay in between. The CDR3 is CASSGREATQHF. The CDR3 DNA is TGTGCCAGCAGCGGCAGGGAGGCTACCCAGCATTTT. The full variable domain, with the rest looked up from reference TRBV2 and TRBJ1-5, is EPEVTQTPSHQVTQMGQEVILRCVPISNHLYFYWYRQILGQKVEFLVSFYNNEISEKSEIFDDQFSVERPDGSNFTLKIRSTKLEDSAMYFCASSGREATQHFGDGTRLSIL.

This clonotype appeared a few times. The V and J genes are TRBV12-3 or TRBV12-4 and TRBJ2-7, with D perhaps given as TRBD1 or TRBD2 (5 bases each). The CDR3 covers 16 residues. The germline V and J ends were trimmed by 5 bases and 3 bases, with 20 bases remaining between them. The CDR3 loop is CASSPSRGRHIYEQYF. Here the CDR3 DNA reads TGTGCCAGCAGTCCCTCGAGGGGACGTCACATCTACGAGCAGTACTTC.

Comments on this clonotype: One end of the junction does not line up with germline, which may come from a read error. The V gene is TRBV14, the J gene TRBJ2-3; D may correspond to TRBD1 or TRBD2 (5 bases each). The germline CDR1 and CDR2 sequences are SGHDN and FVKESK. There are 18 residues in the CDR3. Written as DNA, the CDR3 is TGTGCCAGCAGCCAAGACCGGGGCAGCGTTTGGGGCACAGATACACAGTATTTT. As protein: CASSQDRGSVWGTDTQYF.

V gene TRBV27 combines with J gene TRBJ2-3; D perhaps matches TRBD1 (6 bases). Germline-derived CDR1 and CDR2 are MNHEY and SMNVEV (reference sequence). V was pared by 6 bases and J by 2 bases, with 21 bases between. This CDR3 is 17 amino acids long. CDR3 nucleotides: TGTGCCAGCAGCTCACCGGTGGGGGCAGGGCCCACAGATACGCAGTATTTT. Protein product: CASSSPVGAGPTDTQYF.

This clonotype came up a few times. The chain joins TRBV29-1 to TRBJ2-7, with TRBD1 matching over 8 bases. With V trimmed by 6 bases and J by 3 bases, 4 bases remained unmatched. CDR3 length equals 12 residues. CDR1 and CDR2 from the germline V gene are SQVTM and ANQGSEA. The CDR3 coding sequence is TGCAGCGTGGGGGACAGGCTCTACGAGCAGTACTTC. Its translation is CSVGDRLYEQYF.

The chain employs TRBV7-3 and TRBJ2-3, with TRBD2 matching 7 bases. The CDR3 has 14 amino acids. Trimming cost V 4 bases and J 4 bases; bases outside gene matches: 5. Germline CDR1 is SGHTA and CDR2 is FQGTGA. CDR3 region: CASSSGLGADTQYF. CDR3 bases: TGTGCCAGCAGCTCAGGACTAGGGGCAGATACGCAGTATTTT. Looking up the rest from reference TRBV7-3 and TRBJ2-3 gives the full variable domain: GAGVSQTPSNKVTEKGKYVELRCDPISGHTALYWYRQSLGQGPEFLIYFQGTGAADDSGLPNDRFFAVRPEGSVSTLKIQRTERGDSAVYLCASSSGLGADTQYFGPGTRLTVL.